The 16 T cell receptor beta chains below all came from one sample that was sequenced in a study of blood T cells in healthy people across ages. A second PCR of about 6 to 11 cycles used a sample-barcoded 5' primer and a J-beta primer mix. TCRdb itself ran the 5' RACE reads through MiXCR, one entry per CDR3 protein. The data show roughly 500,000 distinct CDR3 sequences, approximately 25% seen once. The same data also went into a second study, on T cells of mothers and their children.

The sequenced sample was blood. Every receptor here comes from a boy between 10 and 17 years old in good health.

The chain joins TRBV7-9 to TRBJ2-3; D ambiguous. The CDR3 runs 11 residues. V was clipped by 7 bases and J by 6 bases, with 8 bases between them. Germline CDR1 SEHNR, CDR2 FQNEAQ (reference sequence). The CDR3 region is CASIQGDTQYF. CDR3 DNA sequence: TGTGCCAGCATTCAAGGGGATACGCAGTATTTT.

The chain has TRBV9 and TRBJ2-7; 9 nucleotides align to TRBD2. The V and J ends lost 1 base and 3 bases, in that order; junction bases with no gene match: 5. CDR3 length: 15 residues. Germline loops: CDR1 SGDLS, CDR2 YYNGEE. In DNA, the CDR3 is TGTGCCAGCAGCGTAAGTGCTAGCGGGGTCTACGAGCAGTACTTC. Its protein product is CASSVSASGVYEQYF. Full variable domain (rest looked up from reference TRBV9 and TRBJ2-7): DSGVTQTPKHLITATGQRVTLRCSPRSGDLSVYWYQQSLDQGLQFLIQYYNGEERAKGNILERFSAQQFPDLHSELNLSSLELGDSALYFCASSVSASGVYEQYFGPGTRLTVT.

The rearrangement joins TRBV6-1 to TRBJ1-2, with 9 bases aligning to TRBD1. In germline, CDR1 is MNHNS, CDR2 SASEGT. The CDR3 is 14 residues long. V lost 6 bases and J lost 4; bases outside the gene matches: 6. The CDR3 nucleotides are TGTGCCAGCAGCCGGGACAGGGATTTCTATGGCTACACCTTC. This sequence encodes CASSRDRDFYGYTF.

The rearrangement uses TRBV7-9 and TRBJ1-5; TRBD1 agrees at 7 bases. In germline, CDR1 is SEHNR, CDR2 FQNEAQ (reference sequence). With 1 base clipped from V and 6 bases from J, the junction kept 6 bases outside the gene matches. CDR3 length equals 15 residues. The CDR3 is CASSLGDRVGQPQHF. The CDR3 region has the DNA TGTGCCAGCAGCTTAGGCGACAGGGTGGGTCAGCCCCAGCATTTT. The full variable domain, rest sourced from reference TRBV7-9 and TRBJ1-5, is DTGVSQNPRHKITKRGQNVTFRCDPISEHNRLYWYRQTLGQGPEFLTYFQNEAQLEKSRLLSDRFSAERPKGSFSTLEIQRTEQGDSAMYLCASSLGDRVGQPQHFGDGTRLSIL.

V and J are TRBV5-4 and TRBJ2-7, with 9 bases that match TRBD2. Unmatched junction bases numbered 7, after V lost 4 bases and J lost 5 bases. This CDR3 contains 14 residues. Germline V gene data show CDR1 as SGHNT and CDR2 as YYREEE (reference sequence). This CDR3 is CASSGGLARNEQYF. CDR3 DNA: TGTGCCAGCAGCGGGGGACTAGCTCGAAACGAGCAGTACTTC.

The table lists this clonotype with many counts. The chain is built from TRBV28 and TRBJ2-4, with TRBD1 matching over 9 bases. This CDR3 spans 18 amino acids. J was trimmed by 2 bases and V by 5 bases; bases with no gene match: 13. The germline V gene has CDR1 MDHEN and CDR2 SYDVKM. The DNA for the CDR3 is TGTGCCAGCAGTCCTTCTCTCGGGACAGGGAGGACCAAAAACATTCAGTACTTC. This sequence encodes CASSPSLGTGRTKNIQYF.

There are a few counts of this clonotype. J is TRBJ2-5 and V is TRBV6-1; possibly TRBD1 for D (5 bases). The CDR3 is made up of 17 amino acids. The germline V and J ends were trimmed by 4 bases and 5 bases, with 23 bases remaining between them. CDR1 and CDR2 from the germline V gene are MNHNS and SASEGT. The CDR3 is CASSGPPKNVGRETQYF. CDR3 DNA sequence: TGTGCCAGCAGTGGCCCCCCCAAAAACGTGGGGCGGGAGACCCAGTACTTC.

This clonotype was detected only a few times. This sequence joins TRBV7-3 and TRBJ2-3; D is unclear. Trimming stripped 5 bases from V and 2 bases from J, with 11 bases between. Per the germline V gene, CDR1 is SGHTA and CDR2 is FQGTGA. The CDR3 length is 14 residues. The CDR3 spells CASSTTPSTDTQYF. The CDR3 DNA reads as TGTGCCAGCAGCACTACCCCTTCCACAGATACGCAGTATTTT.

CDR3 DNA sequence: TGTGCCAGCACCGATCAGGGGGCTTGGACTGAAGCTTTCTTT. Translated: CASTDQGAWTEAFF. The chain carries TRBV7-9 and TRBJ1-1; the match to TRBD1 covers 8 bases. This CDR3 has 14 residues. V lost 7 bases and J lost 5; bases outside the gene matches: 9. CDR1 and CDR2 (germline): SEHNR, FQNEAQ (reference sequence).

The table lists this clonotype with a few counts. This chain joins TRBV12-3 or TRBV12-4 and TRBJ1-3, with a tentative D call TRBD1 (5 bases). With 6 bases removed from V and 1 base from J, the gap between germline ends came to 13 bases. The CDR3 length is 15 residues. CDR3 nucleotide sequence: TGTGCCAGCAGCTCGGACATCGGGTCTGGAAACACCATATATTTT. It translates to CASSSDIGSGNTIYF.

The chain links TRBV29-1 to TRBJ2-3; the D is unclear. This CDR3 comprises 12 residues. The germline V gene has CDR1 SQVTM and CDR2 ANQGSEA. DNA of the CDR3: TGCAGTGCGGCCGCCCCAGGCGATACGCAGTATTTT. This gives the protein CSAAAPGDTQYF.

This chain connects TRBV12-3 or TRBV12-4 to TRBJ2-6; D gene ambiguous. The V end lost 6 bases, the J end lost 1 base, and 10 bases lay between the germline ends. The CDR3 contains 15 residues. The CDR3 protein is CASSPGDSGANVLTF. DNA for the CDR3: TGTGCCAGCAGCCCAGGAGATTCTGGGGCCAACGTCCTGACTTTC.

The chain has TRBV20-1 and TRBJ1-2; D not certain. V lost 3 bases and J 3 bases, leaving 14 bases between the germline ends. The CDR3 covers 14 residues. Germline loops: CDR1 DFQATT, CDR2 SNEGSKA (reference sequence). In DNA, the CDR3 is TGCAGTGCTAGGAGGCAGAAGAAGGACTATGGCTACACCTTC. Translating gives CSARRQKKDYGYTF.

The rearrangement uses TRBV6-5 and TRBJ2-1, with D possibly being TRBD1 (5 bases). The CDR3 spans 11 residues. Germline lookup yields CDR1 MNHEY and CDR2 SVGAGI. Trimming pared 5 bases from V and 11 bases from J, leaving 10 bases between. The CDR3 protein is CASSNDRKQFF. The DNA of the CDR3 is TGTGCCAGCAGTAACGACAGAAAGCAGTTCTTC.

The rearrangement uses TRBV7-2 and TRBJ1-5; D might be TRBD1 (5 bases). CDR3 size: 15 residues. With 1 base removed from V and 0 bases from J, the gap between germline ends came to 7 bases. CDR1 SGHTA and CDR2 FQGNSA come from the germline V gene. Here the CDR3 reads CASSLGQSSNQPQHF. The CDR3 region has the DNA TGTGCCAGCAGCTTAGGACAGAGTAGCAATCAGCCCCAGCATTTT.

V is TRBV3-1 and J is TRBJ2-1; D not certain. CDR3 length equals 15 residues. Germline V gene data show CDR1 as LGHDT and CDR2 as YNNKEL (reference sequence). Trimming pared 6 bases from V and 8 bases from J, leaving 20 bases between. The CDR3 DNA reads TGTGCCAGCAGTCTGGGCCCCTCGGAGAACGATGAGCAGTTCTTC. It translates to CASSLGPSENDEQFF.